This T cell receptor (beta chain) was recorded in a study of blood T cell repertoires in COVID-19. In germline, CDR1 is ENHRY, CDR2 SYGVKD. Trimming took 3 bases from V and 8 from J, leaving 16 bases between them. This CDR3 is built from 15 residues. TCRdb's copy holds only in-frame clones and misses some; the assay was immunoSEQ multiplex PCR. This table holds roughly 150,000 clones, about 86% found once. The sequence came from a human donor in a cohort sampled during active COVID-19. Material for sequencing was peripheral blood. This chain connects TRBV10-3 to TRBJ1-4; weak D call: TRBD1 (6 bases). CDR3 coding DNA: TGTGCCATCAGTGAAGGGGGACCGGCGGCCGAAAAACTGTTTTTT. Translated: CAISEGGPAAEKLFF.